The present T cell receptor (beta chain) was sequenced within a study of T cell repertoires in cytomegalovirus infection. In the study overall: A matching HLA type, together with CMV infection, was signaled by public TCR beta signatures. Broader study findings: The response measured ex vivo was dominated by TCR beta clonotypes (HLA-C-restricted and CMV-specific). The cumulative frequency of public TCR beta families distinguished individuals who carried CMV together with the relevant HLA.

MiXCR, applied by TCRdb to the reads, yields one record per CDR3 protein. The data contain roughly 700,000 distinct CDR3 sequences, 33% of them seen just once; the ten biggest clones take up 18%. The CDR3 consists of 17 residues. The V gene end was trimmed by 3 bases and the J gene end by 6 bases; junction bases not matched to a gene: 13. In germline, CDR1 is MGHRA, CDR2 YSYEKL. Comments on this clonotype: Its antigen is not identified.

V is TRBV4-1 and J is TRBJ2-1; the match to TRBD1 covers 8 bases. The sequence was obtained from a human donor in good health (CMV status not recorded). Some clones in this sample may be carry-over from other donors' samples. The sample was cultured PBMCs, taken from culture after CMV antigen stimulation. The CDR3 DNA reads TGCGCCAGCAGCCATGGTCCCCGGGACAGGTTTGCCAATGAGCAGTTCTTC. Encoded protein: CASSHGPRDRFANEQFF.